This TCR beta chain emerged from a study of CD8+ T cells in alopecia areata. The authors extracted RNA and reverse transcribed it into cDNA as the sequencing template. Profiling relied on immunoSEQ multiplex PCR, and the TCRdb table lists in-frame clones only, not all of them. The repertoire has 110,000 to 150,000 clones, 45% to 60% of them found once; the top ten carry approximately 15%. This clone was found a few times. This CDR3 region has 16 residues. J was trimmed by 5 bases and V by 1 base; bases with no gene match: 11. The germline V gene encodes CDR1 SGDLS and CDR2 YYNGEE. Treatment noted: oral pan-JAK inhibitor, 5-10 mg twice daily.

This sequence joins TRBV9 and TRBJ1-1; 7 nucleotides agree with TRBD1. This clonotype was obtained from a human donor with alopecia areata. This specimen consisted of CD8+ T cells sorted from blood, obtained at week 4, from a patient treated with tofacitinib. The CDR3 DNA follows: TGTGCCAGCAGCGTACAAGGGGGCGACCCTCTGACTGAAGCTTTCTTT. Translation gives CASSVQGGDPLTEAFF.